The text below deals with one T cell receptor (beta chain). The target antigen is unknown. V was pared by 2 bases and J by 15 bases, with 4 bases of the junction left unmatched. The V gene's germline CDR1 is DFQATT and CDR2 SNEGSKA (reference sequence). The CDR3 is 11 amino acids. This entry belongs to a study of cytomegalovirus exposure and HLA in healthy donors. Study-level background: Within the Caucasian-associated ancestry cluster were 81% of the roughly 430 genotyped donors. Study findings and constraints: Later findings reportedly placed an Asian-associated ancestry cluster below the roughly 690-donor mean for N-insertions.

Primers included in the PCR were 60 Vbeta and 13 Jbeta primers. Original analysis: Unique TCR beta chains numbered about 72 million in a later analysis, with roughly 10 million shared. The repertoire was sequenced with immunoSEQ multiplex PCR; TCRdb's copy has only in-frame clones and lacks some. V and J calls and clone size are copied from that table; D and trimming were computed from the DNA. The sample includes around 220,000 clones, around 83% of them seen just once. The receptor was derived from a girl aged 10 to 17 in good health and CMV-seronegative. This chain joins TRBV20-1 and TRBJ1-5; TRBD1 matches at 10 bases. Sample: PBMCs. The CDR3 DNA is TGCAGTGCTAGATTCCGGGACAGGGGGCATTTT. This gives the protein CSARFRDRGHF.